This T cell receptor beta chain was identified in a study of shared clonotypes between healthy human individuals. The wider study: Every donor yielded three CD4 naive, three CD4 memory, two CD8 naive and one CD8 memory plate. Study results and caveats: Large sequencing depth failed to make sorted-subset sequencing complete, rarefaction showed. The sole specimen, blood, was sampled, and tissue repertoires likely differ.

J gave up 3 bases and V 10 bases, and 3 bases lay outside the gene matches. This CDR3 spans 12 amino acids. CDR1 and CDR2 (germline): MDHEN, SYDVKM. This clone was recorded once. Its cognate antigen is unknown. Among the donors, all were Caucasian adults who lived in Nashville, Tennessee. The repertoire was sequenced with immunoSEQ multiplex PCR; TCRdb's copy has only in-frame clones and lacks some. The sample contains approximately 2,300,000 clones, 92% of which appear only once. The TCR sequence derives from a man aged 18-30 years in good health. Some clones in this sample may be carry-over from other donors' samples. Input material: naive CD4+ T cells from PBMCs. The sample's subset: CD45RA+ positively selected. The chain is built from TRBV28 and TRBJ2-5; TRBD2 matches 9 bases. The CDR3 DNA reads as TGTGCCACCCGGACTAGCGAAGAGACCCAGTACTTC. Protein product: CATRTSEETQYF.